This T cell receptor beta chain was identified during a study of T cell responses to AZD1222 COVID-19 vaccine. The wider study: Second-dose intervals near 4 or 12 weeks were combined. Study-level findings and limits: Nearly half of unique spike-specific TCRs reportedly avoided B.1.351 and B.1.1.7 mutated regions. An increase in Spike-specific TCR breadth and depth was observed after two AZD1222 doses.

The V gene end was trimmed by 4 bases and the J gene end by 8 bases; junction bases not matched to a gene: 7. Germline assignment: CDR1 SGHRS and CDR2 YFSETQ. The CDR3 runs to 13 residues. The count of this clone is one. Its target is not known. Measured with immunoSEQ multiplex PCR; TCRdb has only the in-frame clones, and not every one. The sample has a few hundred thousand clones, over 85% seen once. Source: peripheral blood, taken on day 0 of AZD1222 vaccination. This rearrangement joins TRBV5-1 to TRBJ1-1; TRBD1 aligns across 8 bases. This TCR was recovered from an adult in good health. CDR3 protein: CASSKGQGSEAFF. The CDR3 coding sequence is TGCGCCAGCAGCAAAGGACAGGGCTCCGAAGCTTTCTTT.